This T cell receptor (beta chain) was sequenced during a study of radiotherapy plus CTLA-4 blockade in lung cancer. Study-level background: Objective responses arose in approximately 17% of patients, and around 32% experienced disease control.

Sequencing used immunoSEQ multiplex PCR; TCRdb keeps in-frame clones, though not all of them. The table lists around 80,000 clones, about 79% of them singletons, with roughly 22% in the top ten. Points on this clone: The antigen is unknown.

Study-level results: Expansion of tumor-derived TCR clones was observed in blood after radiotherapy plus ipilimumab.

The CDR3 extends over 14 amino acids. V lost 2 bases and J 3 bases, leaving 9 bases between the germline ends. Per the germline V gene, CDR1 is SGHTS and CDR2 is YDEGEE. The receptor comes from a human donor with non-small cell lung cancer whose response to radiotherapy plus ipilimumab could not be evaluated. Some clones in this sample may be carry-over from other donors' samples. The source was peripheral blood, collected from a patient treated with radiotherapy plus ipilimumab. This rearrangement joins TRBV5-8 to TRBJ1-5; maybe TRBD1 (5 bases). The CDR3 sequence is CASSFGAYNQPQHF. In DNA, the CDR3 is TGTGCCAGCAGCTTTGGGGCCTACAATCAGCCCCAGCATTTT. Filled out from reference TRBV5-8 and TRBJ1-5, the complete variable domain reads EAGVTQSPTHLIKTRGQQATLRCSPISGHTSVYWYQQALGLGLQFLLWYDEGEERNRGNFPPRFSGRQFPNYSSELNVNALELEDSALYLCASSFGAYNQPQHFGDGTRLSIL.